Described below is a single T cell receptor (beta chain) sequence and its context. This sample is part of a study of blood T cell repertoires in COVID-19. Study context: Acute-phase and convalescent COVID-19 samples originated in the United States, Italy and Spain. T cells, B-cell-depleted T cells, or PBMCs provided the cDNA or gDNA that served as material.

Measured with immunoSEQ multiplex PCR; TCRdb has only the in-frame clones, and not every one. This table has 250,000 to 300,000 clones, 70% to 90% appearing once. The clonotype comes from a woman aged 55-75 years with COVID-19, enrolled during active disease. Sequenced material: peripheral blood.

CDR3: CASSLDRSRGYGYTF. The CDR3 nucleotides read TGTGCCAGCAGCTTGGATCGCTCTCGGGGGTATGGCTACACCTTC. V is TRBV5-4 and J is TRBJ1-2; possible D gene TRBD1, 5 bases. CDR1 is SGHNT and CDR2 is YYREEE in the germline V gene (reference sequence). V shed 0 bases and J shed 5 bases, with 14 bases lying between them. CDR3 length equals 15 residues.